This TCR beta chain was captured by sequencing in a study of T-cell reconstitution after alpha-beta-depleted transplantation in children. Unique molecular identifiers were incorporated when the TCRbeta library was constructed. TCRdb redid the calling of the PCR reads with MiXCR, one entry per CDR3 protein. The data contain roughly 670,000 distinct CDR3 sequences, less than 15% of them seen just once; the ten biggest clones take up about 0.77%. Findings and caveats of the study: When one year had passed after transplant, most T-cell counts and diversity came from newly produced T cells. Diversity of TCRbeta at day 60 was high in some patients, arising from surviving recipient T cells and thymic progenitors. Where alpha-beta T cells came from about two months after transplant was reportedly several hundred expanded graft clones.

Germline lookup yields CDR1 SGHRS and CDR2 YFSETQ. The CDR3 extends over 17 amino acids. The V end lost 4 bases, the J end lost 2 bases, and 19 bases lay between the germline ends. There are many counts of this clonotype. Its antigen remains unknown. This chain joins TRBV5-1 and TRBJ2-1, with D possibly matching TRBD2 (7 bases). The sequence was obtained from a girl aged 2 to 9 with congenital amegakaryocytic thrombocytopenia, due to receive a stem cell transplant. The material was PBMCs, obtained before TCRalphabeta/CD19-depleted stem cell transplant. The CDR3 DNA reads as TGCGCCAGCAGCCTCCAGGGAGGGGGAGTTCCCTACAATGAGCAGTTCTTC. It encodes CASSLQGGGVPYNEQFF.